These 18 T cell receptor beta chains originate from one sample sequenced in a study of OX40 agonist ivuxolimab in advanced cancers. The method was immunoSEQ multiplex PCR; TCRdb's version includes in-frame clones alone and lacks a portion of them. The sample comprises some 74,000 clones, 75% to 95% of which are singletons, and around 6.9% rests with the top ten. The sequencing used CD4+ or CD8+ T cells sorted from blood, collected in a trial of the OX40 agonist ivuxolimab. These receptors were collected from an adult with an advanced solid tumor such as melanoma, head and neck, liver or kidney cancer.

This clone was detected a few times. The rearrangement joins TRBV27 to TRBJ2-3, with D tentatively TRBD2 (6 bases). This CDR3 spans 17 amino acids. Trimming removed 2 bases from V and 1 base from J, with 16 bases in between. The germline V gene has CDR1 MNHEY and CDR2 SMNVEV (reference sequence). CDR3 loop: CASSLRVGGKGTDTQYF. The CDR3, as DNA: TGTGCCAGCAGTTTAAGGGTGGGCGGGAAGGGCACAGATACGCAGTATTTT.

The chain links TRBV11-2 to TRBJ2-5; D unresolved. This CDR3 has 13 residues. The V end was cut by 3 bases, the J end by 1 base, with 6 bases between. In germline, CDR1 is SGHAT, CDR2 FQNNGV. The CDR3 protein is CASSFWTQETQYF. The CDR3 DNA is TGTGCCAGCAGCTTTTGGACCCAAGAGACCCAGTACTTC. The full variable domain, completed using reference TRBV11-2 and TRBJ2-5, is EAGVAQSPRYKIIEKRQSVAFWCNPISGHATLYWYQQILGQGPKLLIQFQNNGVVDDSQLPKDRFSAERLKGVDSTLKIQPAKLEDSAVYLCASSFWTQETQYFGPGTRLLVL.

The rearrangement uses TRBV10-2 and TRBJ1-1; TRBD1 aligns across 9 bases. Per germline, CDR1 WSHSY and CDR2 SAAADI. This CDR3 has 14 amino acids. V shed 6 bases, J shed 1 base, and the junction held 3 bases outside the gene matches. CDR3 amino acids: CASRRQGGNTEAFF. For the CDR3, the DNA is TGCGCCAGCAGGAGACAGGGGGGGAACACTGAAGCTTTCTTT.

The chain carries TRBV5-4 and TRBJ2-3; D unclear. Looked up from germline, CDR1 is SGHNT and CDR2 is YYREEE (reference sequence). V was pared by 3 bases and J by 7 bases, with 6 bases between. The CDR3 length is 11 residues. The CDR3 here is CASSSLHTQYF. As DNA, the CDR3 is TGTGCCAGCAGCTCCTTACATACGCAGTATTTT.

The chain recombines TRBV5-1 with TRBJ2-5; D is unclear. This CDR3 contains 15 residues. Looked up from germline, CDR1 is SGHRS and CDR2 is YFSETQ. Deletions cut 1 base from V and 4 bases from J, with 14 bases between. CDR3 protein: CASSLYSGERETQYF. The CDR3 DNA follows: TGCGCCAGCAGCTTGTATTCTGGCGAGCGAGAGACCCAGTACTTC.

V usage is TRBV7-9 and J usage is TRBJ1-4, with D hard to call. The CDR3 sequence is 14 residues long. V was pared by 8 bases and J by 7 bases, with 17 bases between. Per germline, CDR1 SEHNR and CDR2 FQNEAQ (reference sequence). The CDR3: CASSEANRAEKLFF. As DNA, the CDR3 is TGTGCCAGCTCGGAGGCTAACCGTGCTGAAAAACTGTTTTTT.

This chain connects TRBV6-1 to TRBJ1-2, with a tentative D call TRBD1 (5 bases). There are 14 residues in the CDR3. V was shortened by 7 bases and J by 1 base, with 13 bases between the two germline ends. CDR1 is MNHNS and CDR2 is SASEGT in the germline V gene. CDR3 protein: CASTPGQGNYGYTF. CDR3 DNA: TGTGCCAGCACCCCAGGTCAGGGTAACTATGGCTACACCTTC.

The rearrangement joins TRBV7-9 to TRBJ2-3; TRBD2 agrees at 8 bases. CDR1 and CDR2 from the germline V gene are SEHNR and FQNEAQ (reference sequence). The CDR3 length is 16 residues. The junction had 10 bases not matched to a gene; V was cut back by 5 bases and J by 3 bases. CDR3 sequence (DNA): TGTGCCAGCAGCCCTAGACGGGAGGGATGGACAGATACGCAGTATTTT. Protein sequence: CASSPRREGWTDTQYF.

The chain's CDR3 is CAWSGGHSRHQPQHF. CDR3 DNA: TGTGCCTGGAGTGGCGGGCACAGTCGACATCAGCCCCAGCATTTT. The chain combines TRBV30 with TRBJ1-5; unclear D gene. Trimming cost V 1 base and J 5 bases, with 15 bases left between them. This CDR3 comprises 15 residues. Germline CDR1 GTSNPN, CDR2 SVGIG (reference sequence).

The V gene is TRBV5-6, the J gene TRBJ2-5, with 13 bases matching TRBD2. Germline V gene sequence: CDR1 SGHDT, CDR2 YYEEEE. Trimming cost V 4 bases and J 4 bases; bases outside gene matches: 16. This CDR3 is built from 19 residues. The CDR3: CASSQLAGGLSGSGETQYF. CDR3 DNA: TGTGCCAGCAGCCAACTAGCGGGAGGGCTTTCGGGTTCGGGAGAGACCCAGTACTTC. The variable domain in full, completed from reference TRBV5-6 and TRBJ2-5, reads DAGVTQSPTHLIKTRGQQVTLRCSPKSGHDTVSWYQQALGQGPQFIFQYYEEEERQRGNFPDRFSGHQFPNYSSELNVNALLLGDSALYLCASSQLAGGLSGSGETQYFGPGTRLLVL.

This clone showed up just once. The CDR3 spells CATSRTLSYNSPLHF. CDR3 bases: TGTGCCACTTCCCGGACTCTCTCCTATAATTCACCCCTCCACTTT. V gene TRBV6-1 combines with J gene TRBJ1-6; D unresolved. Germline CDR1 is MNHNS and CDR2 is SASEGT. Trimming shortened V by 10 bases and J by 0 bases, and 13 bases separated the two germline ends. The CDR3 totals 15 residues.

The chain carries TRBV5-1 and TRBJ2-1; 10 bases are shared with TRBD1. The CDR3 extends over 17 amino acids. Per germline, CDR1 SGHRS and CDR2 YFSETQ. V gave up 4 bases and J gave up 3 bases; unmatched junction bases: 10. This CDR3 is CASSHAGGTGVYNEQFF. CDR3 DNA: TGCGCCAGCAGCCACGCCGGTGGGACAGGGGTCTACAATGAGCAGTTCTTC.

The genes are TRBV10-3 and TRBJ2-5; D tentatively reads TRBD1 or TRBD2 (5 bases each). Germline loops: CDR1 ENHRY, CDR2 SYGVKD. CDR3 length: 15 residues. The germline V and J ends were trimmed by 0 bases and 7 bases, with 15 bases remaining between them. CDR3 sequence reads: CAISESKGSLGTQYF. Written as DNA, the CDR3 is TGTGCCATCAGTGAGTCAAAGGGGAGTCTCGGGACCCAGTACTTC.

The chain employs TRBV27 and TRBJ2-2, with D unclear. Trimming removed 6 bases at V and 3 bases at J, with 8 bases between. Germline V gene sequence: CDR1 MNHEY, CDR2 SMNVEV (reference sequence). This CDR3 has 13 residues. The CDR3 loop reads CASRYSHTGELFF. CDR3 bases: TGTGCCAGCAGATACAGCCACACCGGGGAGCTGTTTTTT.

The rearrangement uses TRBV18 and TRBJ2-7; 7 nucleotides agree with TRBD1. Trimming took 5 bases from V and 3 from J; bases not matched to a gene: 4. This CDR3 is built from 13 residues. The germline V gene encodes CDR1 KGHSH and CDR2 LQKENI. In nucleotides, the CDR3 is TGTGCCAGCTCAACAGGGGCCGGCTACGAGCAGTACTTC. Protein sequence: CASSTGAGYEQYF.

This clone was observed a few times. The V gene is TRBV28, the J gene TRBJ1-4; D not certain. The germline V gene encodes CDR1 MDHEN and CDR2 SYDVKM. The CDR3 is 12 amino acids. V lost 3 bases and J 10 bases, leaving 9 bases between the germline ends. The CDR3, as DNA: TGTGCCAGCAGTTTGGAGGGCGGAAAACTGTTTTTT. The encoded protein is CASSLEGGKLFF.

This clone was observed once. The chain carries TRBV2 and TRBJ2-1; tentative D call: TRBD2 (7 bases). Germline CDR1 reads SNHLY; CDR2 reads FYNNEI. V lost 6 bases, J lost 5 bases, and 20 bases lay in between. The CDR3 runs 16 residues. The CDR3 protein is CASRASGASGHNEQFF. DNA of the CDR3: TGTGCCAGCAGGGCATCAGGGGCTAGCGGACACAATGAGCAGTTCTTC.

This CDR3 reads CASSYRGMEGYTF. DNA for the CDR3: TGTGCCAGCAGTTACAGGGGGATGGAAGGCTACACCTTC. This chain links TRBV2 with TRBJ1-2, with TRBD1 identical over 8 bases. The trim removed 5 bases at V and 8 bases at J, leaving 7 bases unmatched. CDR3 length equals 13 residues. The V gene's germline CDR1 is SNHLY and CDR2 FYNNEI.